This T cell receptor beta chain was sequenced for a study of post-analysis software for immune sequencing data (dated by TCRdb to 2014 to 2015). For context, the study as a whole: The recorded disease courses included relapsing-remitting, secondary progressive and progressive-relapsing multiple sclerosis, and some patients had no subtype annotation. The multiple sclerosis patient repertoires were compared with 10 to 12 previously published healthy control repertoires from donors aged about 6 to 28 years. A subset of samples was prepared in parallel using single-end sample barcoding, then pooled and co-amplified after Illumina adapter ligation. Study-level results and caveats: The control group was slightly older than the multiple sclerosis patient group. Patients showed significantly higher frequencies than controls for 4 or 5 TRBV segments, among them TRBV5-6, TRBV5-1 and TRBV20-1. Direct clustering with F measure showed strong co-clustering of samples prepared in the same batch, prompting a batch-effect correction. Multiple sclerosis patients had significantly lower normalized Chao1 diversity than controls, a result that suggests substantial peripheral T-cell clonal expansion.

Per the germline V gene (reference sequence), SEHNR is the CDR1 and FQNEAQ is the CDR2. Taken from cysteine to phenylalanine, the CDR3 has 17 residues. The DNA shown is the 51-base CDR3, in frame from base 1. The library was prepared using PCR. The sequencer was an Illumina HiSeq 2500. To reduce PCR and sequencing biases, unique molecular identifiers were built into the TCR beta cDNA libraries. About 500,000 cDNA molecules were obtained per 1 to 10 million input T cells, so each molecule approximated one T cell. The patient libraries were prepared and sequenced using the same protocol as the earlier healthy control dataset. Samples belonging to the same batch were prepared together, multiplexed and sequenced on a shared HiSeq lane. Turning to the authors' computational methods: Raw barcoded reads were processed with MIGEC, discarding single-read molecular identifier groups before consensus assembly and CDR3 extraction. Clonotype tables were post-analysed with VDJtools, and diversity was normalized by down-sampling all datasets to the smallest sample size. Repertoire overlap clustering matched CDR3 amino acid but not nucleotide sequences to correct batch-related cross-sample contamination. TCRdb applied fastp at Q25 and MiXCR to the public reads, then kept only in-frame beta chains. CDR3 protein sequences are deduplicated, and each keeps its most common genes and DNA. These V and J calls derive from TCRdb rather than the authors' analysis. Here the sample has over 250,000 distinct CDR3 sequences; about 38% occur a single time. The ten largest clones add up to roughly 4.8% of the sample.

About this clonotype itself: Its antigen specificity is not known. It may be a read error: a sequence one base away is much more abundant.

To demonstrate the VDJtools post-analysis software, the study profiled TCR beta repertoires from the peripheral blood of about 13 young patients with multiple sclerosis. Multiple sclerosis patients were children and adolescents aged roughly 6 to 16 years. This clonotype was sampled from a girl between 10 and 17 years old with multiple sclerosis. The sequence is built from TRBV7-9 and TRBJ2-3, with TRBD2 matching 15 junction bases. The specimen was blood. The DNA sequence is TGTTCCAGCAGCTCCGGGACTAGCGGGGGGCCGTCAGATACGCAGTATTTT. Its amino acids are CSSSSGTSGGPSDTQYF.